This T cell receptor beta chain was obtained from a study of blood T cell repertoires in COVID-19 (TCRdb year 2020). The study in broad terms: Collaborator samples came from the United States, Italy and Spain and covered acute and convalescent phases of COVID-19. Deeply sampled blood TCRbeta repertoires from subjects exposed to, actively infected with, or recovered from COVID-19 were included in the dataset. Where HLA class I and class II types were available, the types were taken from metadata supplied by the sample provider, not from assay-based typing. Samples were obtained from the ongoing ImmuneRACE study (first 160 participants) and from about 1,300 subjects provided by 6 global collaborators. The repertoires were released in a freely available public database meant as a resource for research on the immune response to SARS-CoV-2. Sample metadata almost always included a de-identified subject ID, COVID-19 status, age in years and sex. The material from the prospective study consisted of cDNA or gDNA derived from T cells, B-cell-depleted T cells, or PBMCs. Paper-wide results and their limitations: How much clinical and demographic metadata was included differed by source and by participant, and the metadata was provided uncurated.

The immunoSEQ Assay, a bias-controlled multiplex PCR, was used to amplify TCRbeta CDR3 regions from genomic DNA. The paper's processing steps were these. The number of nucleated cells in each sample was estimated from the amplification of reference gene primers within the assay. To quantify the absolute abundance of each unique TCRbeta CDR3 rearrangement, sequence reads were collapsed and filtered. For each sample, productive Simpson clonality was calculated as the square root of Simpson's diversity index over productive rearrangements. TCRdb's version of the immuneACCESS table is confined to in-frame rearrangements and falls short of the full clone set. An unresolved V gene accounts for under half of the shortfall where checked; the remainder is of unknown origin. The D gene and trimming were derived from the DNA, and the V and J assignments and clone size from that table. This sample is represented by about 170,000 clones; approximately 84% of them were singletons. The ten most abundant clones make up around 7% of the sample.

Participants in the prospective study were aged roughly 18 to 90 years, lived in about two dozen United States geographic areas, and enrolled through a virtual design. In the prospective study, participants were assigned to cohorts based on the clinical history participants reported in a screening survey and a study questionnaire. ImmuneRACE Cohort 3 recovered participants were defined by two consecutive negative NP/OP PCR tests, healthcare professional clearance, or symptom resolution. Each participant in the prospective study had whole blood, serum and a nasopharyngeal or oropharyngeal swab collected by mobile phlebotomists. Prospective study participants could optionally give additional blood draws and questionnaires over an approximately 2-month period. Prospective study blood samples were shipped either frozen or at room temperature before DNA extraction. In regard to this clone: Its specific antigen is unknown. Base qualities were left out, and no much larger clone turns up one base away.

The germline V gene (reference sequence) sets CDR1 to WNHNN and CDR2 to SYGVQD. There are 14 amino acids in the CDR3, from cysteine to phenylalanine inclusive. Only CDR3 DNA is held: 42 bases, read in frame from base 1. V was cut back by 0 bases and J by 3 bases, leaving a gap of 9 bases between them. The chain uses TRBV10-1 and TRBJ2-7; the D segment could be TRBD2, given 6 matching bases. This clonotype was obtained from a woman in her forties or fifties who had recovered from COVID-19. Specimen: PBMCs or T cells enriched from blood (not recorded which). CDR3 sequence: CASSESRGGYEQYF. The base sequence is TGCGCCAGCAGTGAGTCGAGGGGAGGCTACGAGCAGTACTTC.